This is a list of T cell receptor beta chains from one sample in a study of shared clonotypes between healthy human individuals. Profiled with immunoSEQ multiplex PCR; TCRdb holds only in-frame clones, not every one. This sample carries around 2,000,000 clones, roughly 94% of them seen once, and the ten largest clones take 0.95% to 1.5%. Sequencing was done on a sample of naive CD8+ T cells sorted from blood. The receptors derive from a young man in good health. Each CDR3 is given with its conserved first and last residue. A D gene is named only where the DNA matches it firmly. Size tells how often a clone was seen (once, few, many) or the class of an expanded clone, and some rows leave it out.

CDR3 DNA: TGTGCCAGCAGCCCTAGGGAGGGGGGGGTTAACAATGAGCAGTTCTTC
CDR3 protein: CASSPREGGVNNEQFF
D gene: .
clone size: .
J gene: TRBJ2-1
V gene: TRBV6-6

CDR3 DNA: TGCAGCGGGACCGGGACACAGTACAATGAGCAGTTCTTC
CDR3 protein: CSGTGTQYNEQFF
D gene: .
clone size: .
J gene: TRBJ2-1
V gene: TRBV29-1

CDR3 DNA: TGTGCCAGCAGTTACGGAGAGCGCTCCTACGAGCAGTACTTC
CDR3 protein: CASSYGERSYEQYF
D gene: .
clone size: .
J gene: TRBJ2-7
V gene: TRBV6-5

CDR3 DNA: TGTGCCAGCAGGACGGGACAGGCAGGGGAGACCCAGTACTTC
CDR3 protein: CASRTGQAGETQYF
D gene: TRBD1
clone size: .
J gene: TRBJ2-5
V gene: TRBV6-5

CDR3 DNA: TGTGCCAGCAGTGAAGTGAGGTCAGGGTCCTACGAGCAGTACTTC
CDR3 protein: CASSEVRSGSYEQYF
D gene: .
clone size: .
J gene: TRBJ2-7
V gene: TRBV2

CDR3 DNA: TGTGCCAGCACCATCGCGTTGGGCGCCCCCTACGAGCAGTACTTC
CDR3 protein: CASTIALGAPYEQYF
D gene: .
clone size: .
J gene: TRBJ2-7
V gene: TRBV7-2

CDR3 DNA: TGTGCCAGCAGCGTAGGGGAAAAACTGTTTTTT
CDR3 protein: CASSVGEKLFF
D gene: .
clone size: .
J gene: TRBJ1-4
V gene: TRBV7-9

CDR3 DNA: TGTGCCTGGATGGAGACACCGAACACTGAAGCTTTCTTT
CDR3 protein: CAWMETPNTEAFF
D gene: .
clone size: .
J gene: TRBJ1-1
V gene: TRBV30

CDR3 DNA: TGTGCCAGCAGTGAAGGGACAGGAATCAGCAATCAGCCCCAGCATTTT
CDR3 protein: CASSEGTGISNQPQHF
D gene: TRBD1
clone size: once
J gene: TRBJ1-5
V gene: TRBV6-1

CDR3 DNA: TGTGCCAGCAGTTACCAGATAGTCGGCACAGATACGCAGTATTTT
CDR3 protein: CASSYQIVGTDTQYF
D gene: .
clone size: .
J gene: TRBJ2-3
V gene: TRBV27

CDR3 DNA: TGTGCCAGCACCTCCCTGCGGGAGACCCAGTACTTC
CDR3 protein: CASTSLRETQYF
D gene: .
clone size: .
J gene: TRBJ2-5
V gene: TRBV28

CDR3 DNA: TGCAGCGTTGATTCAGCGGGGGTGGGCACCGGGGAGCTGTTTTTT
CDR3 protein: CSVDSAGVGTGELFF
D gene: TRBD2
clone size: .
J gene: TRBJ2-2
V gene: TRBV29-1

CDR3 DNA: TGTGCCAGCAGTTACCTCACTAGTGAGCAGTTCTTC
CDR3 protein: CASSYLTSEQFF
D gene: .
clone size: .
J gene: TRBJ2-1
V gene: TRBV6-6

CDR3 DNA: TGCGCCAGCAGTGAGCCTCCGGGGGAGTACGAGCAGTACTTC
CDR3 protein: CASSEPPGEYEQYF
D gene: .
clone size: .
J gene: TRBJ2-7
V gene: TRBV10-2

CDR3 DNA: TGTGCCAGCAGCTTACCCCAGGGCCCGCCGGAGGAAAAACTGTTTTTT
CDR3 protein: CASSLPQGPPEEKLFF
D gene: .
clone size: .
J gene: TRBJ1-4
V gene: TRBV7-9

CDR3 DNA: TGTGCCTGGAGTCAAAACATGAACACTGAAGCTTTCTTT
CDR3 protein: CAWSQNMNTEAFF
D gene: .
clone size: .
J gene: TRBJ1-1
V gene: TRBV30

CDR3 DNA: TGTGCCAGCAGCTTAAATGAGGGAGACTCCTACGAGCAGTACTTC
CDR3 protein: CASSLNEGDSYEQYF
D gene: .
clone size: .
J gene: TRBJ2-7
V gene: TRBV7-9

CDR3 DNA: TGTGCCACCGAGGGCTACAATGAGCAGTTCTTC
CDR3 protein: CATEGYNEQFF
D gene: .
clone size: .
J gene: TRBJ2-1
V gene: TRBV10-3